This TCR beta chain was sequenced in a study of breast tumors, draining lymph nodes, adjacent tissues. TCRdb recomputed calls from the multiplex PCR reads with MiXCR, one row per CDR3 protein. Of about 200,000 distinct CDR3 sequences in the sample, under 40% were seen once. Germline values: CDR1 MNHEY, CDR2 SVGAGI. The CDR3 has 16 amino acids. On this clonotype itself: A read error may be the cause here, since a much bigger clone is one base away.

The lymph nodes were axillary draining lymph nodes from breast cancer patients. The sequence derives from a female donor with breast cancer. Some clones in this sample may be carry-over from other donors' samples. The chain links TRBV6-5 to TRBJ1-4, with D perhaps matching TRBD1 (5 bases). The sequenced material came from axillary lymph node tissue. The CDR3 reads CASSLFGTSASGKLLF. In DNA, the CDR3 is TGTGCCAGCAGTTTGTTCGGGACCAGCGCTTCTGGAAAACTGCTTTTT.